The clone carrying this T cell receptor (beta chain) showed up many times. Its antigen is as yet unknown. The sample belongs to a study of T cells in Graves' hyperthyroidism and ophthalmopathy. General study results and limits: Ophthalmopathy got predicted by the model a median approximately 6.3 months before its onset.

The CDR3 is 14 amino acids. Germline V gene data show CDR1 as GTSNPN and CDR2 as SVGIG (reference sequence). V lost 3 bases and J lost 1; bases outside the gene matches: 1. Amplification targeted TCR beta CDR3 regions from RNA transcripts. TCR CDR3 underwent first-round RT-PCR with the HTBI primer set. TCRdb ran MiXCR on the multiplex PCR reads and lists one entry per CDR3 protein. The data show around 500,000 distinct CDR3 sequences, less than 15% seen once. The material sequenced was blood. The gene calls are TRBV30 and TRBJ2-4, with 9 bases that match TRBD1. This sequence was found in a woman aged 35 to 49 with Graves' hyperthyroidism. DNA of the CDR3: TGTGCCTGGAGCGGACAGGGGGCCAAAAACATTCAGTACTTC. As protein: CAWSGQGAKNIQYF.